The 8 T cell receptor beta chains given below trace back to one sample, sequenced in a study of shared clonotypes between healthy human individuals. Assay: immunoSEQ multiplex PCR; the TCRdb copy retains only in-frame clones and omits some. The sample lists roughly 450,000 clones, 79% occurring once. Input material: PBMCs. The receptors come from a woman between 40 and 50 years old in good health. Some clones in this sample may be carry-over from other donors' samples.

The chain is built from TRBV6-1 and TRBJ1-2; D remains unclear. The CDR3 spans 15 residues. V was shortened by 2 bases and J by 4 bases, with 14 bases between the two germline ends. The germline V gene encodes CDR1 MNHNS and CDR2 SASEGT. CDR3 residues: CASSEPGSRFYGYTF. In nucleotides, the CDR3 is TGTGCCAGCAGTGAACCCGGGTCGAGATTCTATGGCTACACCTTC.

This clone was counted a few times. The chain is built from TRBV28 and TRBJ1-1; the match to TRBD1 covers 7 bases. Trimming cost V 4 bases and J 3 bases; bases outside gene matches: 8. Germline assignment: CDR1 MDHEN and CDR2 SYDVKM. This CDR3 is built from 15 residues. The CDR3 DNA sequence: TGTGCCAGCAGTTCCGGGCCAGGGGGATACACTGAAGCTTTCTTT. Amino acids: CASSSGPGGYTEAFF.

The chain uses TRBV5-1 and TRBJ2-3; D could derive from TRBD1 or TRBD2 (6 bases each). CDR3 length equals 14 residues. Germline values: CDR1 SGHRS, CDR2 YFSETQ. The V and J ends lost 3 bases and 0 bases respectively, with 8 bases between them. The CDR3 region is CASSSGASTDTQYF. The CDR3 bases are TGCGCCAGCAGCTCGGGGGCGAGCACAGATACGCAGTATTTT.

V is TRBV6-5 and J is TRBJ2-3; no reliable D call. V gave up 6 bases and J gave up 1 base, with 8 bases separating them. Looked up from germline, CDR1 is MNHEY and CDR2 is SVGAGI. CDR3 length: 13 residues. CDR3 in amino acids: CASRNAGTDTQYF. The CDR3 DNA reads as TGTGCCAGCAGAAACGCCGGCACAGATACGCAGTATTTT.

This sequence joins TRBV30 and TRBJ2-2; the D is unclear. The V end lost 2 bases, the J end lost 5 bases, and 12 bases lay between the germline ends. The CDR3 is 14 residues long. The germline CDR1 and CDR2 sequences are GTSNPN and SVGIG (reference sequence). The CDR3 nucleotides read TGTGCCTGGAGTAGAGACACTTCAACCGGGGAGCTGTTTTTT. Translation gives CAWSRDTSTGELFF. The full variable domain, with the rest looked up from reference TRBV30 and TRBJ2-2, is SQTIHQWPATLVQPVGSPLSLECTVEGTSNPNLYWYRQAAGRGLQLLFYSVGIGQISSEVPQNLSASRPQDRQFILSSKKLLLSDSGFYLCAWSRDTSTGELFFGEGSRLTVL.

The chain uses TRBV11-2 and TRBJ2-3; 9 bases agree with TRBD2. The CDR3 loop spans 16 amino acids. Germline V gene sequence: CDR1 SGHAT, CDR2 FQNNGV. V dropped 1 base and J dropped 2; count of bases not matched to a gene: 4. CDR3 DNA sequence: TGTGCCAGCAGCTTAGGGGCTAGCGGGAACACAGATACGCAGTATTTT. Its translation is CASSLGASGNTDTQYF. The full variable domain, rest sourced from reference TRBV11-2 and TRBJ2-3, is EAGVAQSPRYKIIEKRQSVAFWCNPISGHATLYWYQQILGQGPKLLIQFQNNGVVDDSQLPKDRFSAERLKGVDSTLKIQPAKLEDSAVYLCASSLGASGNTDTQYFGPGTRLTVL.

V and J are TRBV18 and TRBJ2-5, with a weak D call TRBD1 (6 bases). The CDR3 runs to 14 residues. With 2 bases removed from V and 1 base from J, the gap between germline ends came to 8 bases. The germline gives CDR1 KGHSH, CDR2 LQKENI. In DNA form, the CDR3 reads TGTGCCAGCTCACCAACAGGGTTCCAAGAGACCCAGTACTTC. Its translation: CASSPTGFQETQYF.

The V gene is TRBV19, the J gene TRBJ2-1, with TRBD2 matching 9 bases. Looked up from germline, CDR1 is LNHDA and CDR2 is SQIVND (reference sequence). CDR3 size: 16 residues. V trimming: 3 bases; J trimming: 4 bases; junction bases outside the gene matches: 7. The CDR3 DNA reads as TGTGCCAGTAGTATCGAGGGAACTAGCGGGTACAATGAGCAGTTCTTC. Translating gives CASSIEGTSGYNEQFF.